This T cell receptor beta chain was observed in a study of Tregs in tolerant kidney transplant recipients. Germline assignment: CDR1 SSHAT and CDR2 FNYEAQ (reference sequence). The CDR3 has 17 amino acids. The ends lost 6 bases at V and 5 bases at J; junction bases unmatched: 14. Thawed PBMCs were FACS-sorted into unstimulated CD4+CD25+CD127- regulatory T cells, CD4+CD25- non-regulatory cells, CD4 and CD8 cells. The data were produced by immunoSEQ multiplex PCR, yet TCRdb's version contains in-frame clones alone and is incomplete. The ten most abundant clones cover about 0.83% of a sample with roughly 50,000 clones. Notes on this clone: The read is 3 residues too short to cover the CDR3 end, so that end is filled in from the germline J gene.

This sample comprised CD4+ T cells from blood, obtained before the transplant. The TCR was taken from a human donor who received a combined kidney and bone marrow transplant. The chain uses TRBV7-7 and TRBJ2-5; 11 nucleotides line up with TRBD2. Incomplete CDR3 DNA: TGTGCCAGCAGAGCCCTGGGTAGCGGGGGGGCCTGGGAGACC. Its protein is CASRALGSGGAWET. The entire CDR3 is CASRALGSGGAWETQYF.